This TCR beta chain was captured in a study of naive and memory T cell subsets. Study results and limitations: There was no ground truth to check naive and memory subset results.

Germline-derived CDR1 and CDR2 are SGHTA and FQGNSA. The CDR3 consists of 14 residues. Trimming removed 4 bases at V and 4 bases at J, with 13 bases between. Overnight CMV lysate stimulation of fresh PBMCs defined donor CMV status by CD4+ IFNgamma. Four subsets defined by CD45RA and CD27 were sorted after CD3, CD4, CD8 and live/dead staining. This clonotype was seen ten or more times. Its antigen is unknown. The beta constant-region primer was an equimolar mix of two oligonucleotides covering TRBC1 and TRBC2. TCRdb called the UMI-ligation and nested PCR reads again in MiXCR, with one record for every CDR3 protein. The table includes about 90,000 distinct CDR3 sequences, roughly 7.3% detected once.

The sequence was obtained from a human donor in good health. The sample taken for sequencing was central memory CD4+ T cells from blood. The V and J genes are TRBV7-2 and TRBJ1-2; possible D gene TRBD1, 6 bases. CDR3 sequence reads: CASSSSWTAYGYTF. DNA of the CDR3: TGTGCCAGCAGCTCCTCCTGGACAGCCTATGGCTACACCTTC. Full variable domain (outside the CDR3, taken from reference TRBV7-2 and TRBJ1-2): GAGVSQSPSNKVTEKGKDVELRCDPISGHTALYWYRQSLGQGLEFLIYFQGNSAPDKSGLPSDRFSAERTGGSVSTLTIQRTQQEDSAVYLCASSSSWTAYGYTFGSGTRLTVV.